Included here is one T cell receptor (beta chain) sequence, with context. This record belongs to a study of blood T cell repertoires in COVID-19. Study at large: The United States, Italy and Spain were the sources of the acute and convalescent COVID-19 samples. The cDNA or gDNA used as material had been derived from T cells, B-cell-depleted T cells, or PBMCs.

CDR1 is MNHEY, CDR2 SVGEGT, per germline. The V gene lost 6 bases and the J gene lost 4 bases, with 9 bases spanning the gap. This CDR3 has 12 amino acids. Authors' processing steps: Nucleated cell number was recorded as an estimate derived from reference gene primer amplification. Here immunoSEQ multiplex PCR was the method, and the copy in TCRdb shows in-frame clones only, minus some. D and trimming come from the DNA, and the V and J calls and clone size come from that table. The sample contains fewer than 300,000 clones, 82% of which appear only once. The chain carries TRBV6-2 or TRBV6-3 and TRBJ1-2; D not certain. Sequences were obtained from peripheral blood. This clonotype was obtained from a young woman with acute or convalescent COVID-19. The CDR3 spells CASSTHSYGYTF. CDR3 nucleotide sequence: TGTGCCAGCAGCACCCATAGCTATGGCTACACCTTC.